This TCR beta chain was documented in a study of T cell repertoires in cytomegalovirus infection. Study-wide context: Based on public TCR beta signatures, there were indications of CMV infection and of a matching HLA type.

V trimming: 5 bases; J trimming: 1 base; junction bases outside the gene matches: 14. CDR1 SGHTA and CDR2 FQGNSA come from the germline V gene. The CDR3 is 17 residues long. TCRdb re-analysed the reads in MiXCR, keeping a single row per CDR3 protein. Seen here are some 120,000 distinct CDR3 sequences, around 10% observed once, and the top ten hold 25% to 40%. This clonotype was counted at least ten times. The target antigen is unknown. The TCR comes from a human donor in good health (CMV status not recorded). Some clones in this sample may be carry-over from other donors' samples. The chain carries TRBV7-2 and TRBJ2-7; TRBD2 matches at 7 bases. Sequencing was carried out using PBMCs, sequenced either directly or after in vitro stimulation (not recorded which). CDR3 sequence reads: CASSPEGVGGPSYEQYV. CDR3 DNA sequence: TGTGCCAGCAGCCCCGAAGGGGTGGGAGGGCCGTCCTACGAGCAGTACGTC.